This entry is about one T cell receptor (beta chain). Its cognate antigen is unknown. Measured with immunoSEQ multiplex PCR; TCRdb has only the in-frame clones, and not every one. The sample gives around 1.6 million clones, under 99% of which show up once; roughly 0.45% is in the top ten. These data originate in a study of shared clonotypes between healthy human individuals. On the study more broadly: A donor's plate count was three for CD4 naive and three for CD4 memory; CD8 naive had two and CD8 memory one.

The CDR3 spans 15 residues. Germline lookup yields CDR1 LNHDA and CDR2 SQIVND (reference sequence). V was pared by 4 bases and J by 4 bases, with 7 bases of the junction left unmatched. Study findings and constraints: Rarefaction showed sorted-subset sequencing was incomplete despite large depth. Clonotypes that were shared across a handful of donors made up roughly 5% of naive CD4 clonotypes. Larger estimated richness was generally seen in naive subsets than in memory subsets.

The sequence derives from a man younger than 40 in good health. The rearrangement joins TRBV19 to TRBJ1-2, with TRBD1 matching over 9 bases. The sample consisted of naive CD4+ T cells sorted from blood. This sample's subset: CD45RA+ positively selected. The CDR3 nucleotides read TGTGCCAGTAGTAGGGACAGGGAGTTTAGCTATGGCTACACCTTC. Translating it yields CASSRDREFSYGYTF.